This T cell receptor (beta chain) was profiled in a study of T cell repertoires in cytomegalovirus infection (dated by TCRdb to between 2018 and 2020). A note on the overall study: Peptide stimulations targeted recently identified HLA-C-restricted CMV epitopes, whose presentation resists viral immunomodulation, together with well-studied HLA-B-restricted epitopes. Donor HLA type was relevant to the analysis, as public TCR beta signatures indicated carriage of CMV infection together with the matching HLA type. General study outcomes and caveats: In both this cohort and an independent roughly 400-donor cohort, the cumulative frequency of public TCR beta family members distinguished carriers of CMV infection plus the relevant HLA type. The ex vivo response was dominated by HLA-C-restricted CMV-specific TCR beta clonotypes, and the single most frequent clonotype in two of eight donors was supplied by these HLA-C-restricted clonotypes.

Concerning this clonotype: The specificity of this receptor is unknown. No per-base quality is available; no much larger clone lies one base away.

The data were produced on an Illumina HiSeq 1500. TCRdb's own reprocessing of the public reads used fastp at Q25 and MiXCR and kept productive beta chains. CDR3 protein sequences are deduplicated, and each keeps its most common genes and DNA. Here the sample has 700,000 to 850,000 distinct CDR3 sequences; approximately 30% occur a single time. The ten largest account for around 11% of the sample. In light of the paper, this sample's treatment or condition label describes: in vitro stimulation with specific CMV peptide epitopes to enrich CMV-specific T cells. V is trimmed back by 10 bases and J by 2 bases, and the junction contains 8 bases that no gene match accounts for. From its cysteine to its phenylalanine, the CDR3 spans 14 amino acids. The sequence is cut down to CDR3 DNA, 42 bases in frame from base 1. From the germline V gene (reference sequence), CDR1 is SEHNR and CDR2 is FQNEAQ.

The V and J genes are TRBV7-9 and TRBJ2-3, and TRBD2 matches 8 of the central bases. Sequenced material: cultured CD8+ T cells from PBMCs, taken from culture after CMV antigen stimulation. The TCR comes from a human donor in good health (CMV status not recorded). Some clones in this sample may be carry-over from other donors' samples. The CDR3 region reads CAIPTAGVTDTQYF. At the DNA level, the sequence is TGTGCCATTCCGACAGCGGGGGTCACAGATACGCAGTATTTT.